A single T cell receptor beta chain is shown here with its context. The data were taken from a study of blood T cell repertoires in COVID-19. Germline V lookup: CDR1 MDHEN, CDR2 SYDVKM. CDR3 length: 16 residues. The V and J ends lost 2 bases and 3 bases respectively, with 11 bases between them. TCRdb's table, derived via immunoSEQ multiplex PCR, lists solely in-frame clones and lacks some. The table includes 200,000 to 300,000 clones, around four fifths detected once. Material: peripheral blood. This chain joins TRBV28 and TRBJ2-6, with D unclear. This clonotype was sampled from a man aged 60 to 69 with acute or convalescent COVID-19. The CDR3 nucleotides are TGTGCCAGCAGTTTAATGGAACTAAGTGGGGCCAACGTCCTGACTTTC. Translated: CASSLMELSGANVLTF. The variable domain in full, with the rest retrieved from reference TRBV28 and TRBJ2-6, is DVKVTQSSRYLVKRTGEKVFLECVQDMDHENMFWYRQDPGLGLRLIYFSYDVKMKEKGDIPEGYSVSREKKERFSLILESASTNQTSMYLCASSLMELSGANVLTFGAGSRLTVL.